The clone carrying this T cell receptor beta chain occurred once. Unmatched junction bases numbered 5, after V lost 9 bases and J lost 5 bases. CDR3 length equals 14 residues. Germline V gene sequence: CDR1 KGHDR, CDR2 SFDVKD. Under the authors' procedure: Reference gene primer amplification gave nucleated cell count estimates. The method was immunoSEQ multiplex PCR; TCRdb's version includes in-frame clones alone and lacks a portion of them. V and J calls and clone size are copied from that table; D and trimming were computed from the DNA. The repertoire holds about 75,000 clones, around 89% seen once, with approximately 19% in the top ten. This entry comes from a study of blood T cell repertoires in COVID-19. Across the study: The samples span acute and convalescent COVID-19 from the United States, Italy and Spain. T cells, B-cell-depleted T cells, or PBMCs supplied cDNA or gDNA.

This chain uses TRBV24-1 with TRBJ2-2; 10 bases line up with TRBD1. Sequencing used peripheral blood. The clonotype comes from a human donor in a cohort sampled during active COVID-19. CDR3 nucleotide sequence: TGTGCCACCCAAGGGACAGGGGCTACCGGGGAGCTGTTTTTT. Encoded protein: CATQGTGATGELFF.